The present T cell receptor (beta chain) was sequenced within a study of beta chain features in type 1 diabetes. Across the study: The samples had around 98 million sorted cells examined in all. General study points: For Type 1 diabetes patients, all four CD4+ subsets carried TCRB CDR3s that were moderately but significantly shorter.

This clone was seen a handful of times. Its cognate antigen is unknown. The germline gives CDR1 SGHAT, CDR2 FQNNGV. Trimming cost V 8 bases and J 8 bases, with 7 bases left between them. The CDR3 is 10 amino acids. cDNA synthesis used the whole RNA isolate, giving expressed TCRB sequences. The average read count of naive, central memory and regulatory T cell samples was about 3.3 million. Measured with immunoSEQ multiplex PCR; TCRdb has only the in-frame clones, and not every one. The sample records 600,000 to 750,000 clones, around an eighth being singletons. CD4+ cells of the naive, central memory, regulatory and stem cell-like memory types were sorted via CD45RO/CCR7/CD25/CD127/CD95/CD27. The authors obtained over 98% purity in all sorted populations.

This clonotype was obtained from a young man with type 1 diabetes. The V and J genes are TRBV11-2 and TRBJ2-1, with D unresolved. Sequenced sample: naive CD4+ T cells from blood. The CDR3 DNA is TGTGCCAGCGGGTTGGATGAGCAGTTCTTC. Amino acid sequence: CASGLDEQFF.